These 27 T cell receptor beta chains share one sample of origin, sequenced in a study of OX40 agonist ivuxolimab in advanced cancers. TCRdb's copy holds only in-frame clones and misses some; the assay was immunoSEQ multiplex PCR. The sample yields tens of thousands of clones, over 80% seen once. The source material was CD4+ or CD8+ T cells sorted from blood, sampled in a trial of the OX40 agonist ivuxolimab. The origin of the receptors is an adult with an advanced solid tumor such as melanoma, head and neck, liver or kidney cancer.

This clone was counted between two and nine times. The chain uses TRBV18 and TRBJ2-7; perhaps D is TRBD1 or TRBD2 (5 bases each). The V gene lost 4 bases and the J gene lost 2 bases, with 15 bases spanning the gap. Germline CDR1 is KGHSH and CDR2 is LQKENI. The CDR3 has 15 residues. Written as DNA, the CDR3 is TGTGCCAGCTCACGACTGACAGAGGGCCCCTACGAGCAGTACTTC. As protein: CASSRLTEGPYEQYF.

This clone has more than one count but fewer than ten. The chain recombines TRBV28 with TRBJ1-1; D call uncertain. The CDR3 sequence is 13 residues long. Trimming shortened V by 6 bases and J by 2 bases, and 10 bases separated the two germline ends. Germline lookup yields CDR1 MDHEN and CDR2 SYDVKM. CDR3 sequence: CASRMTDNTEAFF. The CDR3 region has the DNA TGTGCCAGCAGAATGACGGATAACACTGAAGCTTTCTTT.

This clone was counted between two and nine times. The rearrangement links TRBV25-1 to TRBJ2-3; D is possibly TRBD2 (5 bases). This CDR3 spans 14 amino acids. Trimming removed 0 bases at V and 2 bases at J, with 6 bases between. Looked up from germline, CDR1 is MGHDK and CDR2 is SYGVNS. CDR3 DNA: TGTGCCAGCAGTGAATACGGGGTCACAGATACGCAGTATTTT. Its translation is CASSEYGVTDTQYF.

The V call is TRBV19, the J call TRBJ1-1, with no clear D. The V gene's germline CDR1 is LNHDA and CDR2 SQIVND (reference sequence). This CDR3 contains 14 residues. Trimming pared 1 base from V and 1 base from J, leaving 7 bases between. The CDR3 region is CASSIVRENTEAFF. In nucleotides, the CDR3 is TGTGCCAGTAGTATAGTGCGAGAGAACACTGAAGCTTTCTTT.

This chain joins TRBV9 and TRBJ2-7, with 7 positions matching TRBD2. The length of the CDR3 is 14 residues. The V gene's germline CDR1 is SGDLS and CDR2 YYNGEE. The V and J ends lost 4 bases and 4 bases, in that order; junction bases with no gene match: 8. For the CDR3, the DNA is TGTGCCAGCAGCCCGACGGGCGGGAGATACGAGCAGTACTTC. It specifies CASSPTGGRYEQYF.

J is TRBJ2-2 and V is TRBV4-3; D is undetermined. The length of the CDR3 is 15 residues. From germline, CDR1 is LGHNA and CDR2 YSLEER. V dropped 0 bases and J dropped 3 bases, with 8 bases sitting between them. CDR3 in amino acids: CASSQDREDTGELFF. CDR3 nucleotide sequence: TGCGCCAGCAGCCAAGATCGTGAAGACACCGGGGAGCTGTTTTTT.

V and J are TRBV10-3 and TRBJ2-7; D remains ambiguous. Germline V gives CDR1 ENHRY, CDR2 SYGVKD. V lost 1 base to trimming and J lost 4 bases, with 11 bases between them. There are 14 residues in the CDR3. The CDR3 region is CAISEWSDGYEQYF. The CDR3 DNA follows: TGTGCCATCAGTGAGTGGTCCGATGGTTACGAGCAGTACTTC.

This chain joins TRBV6-5 and TRBJ2-5; possible D gene TRBD1, 6 bases. The better agreement between TRBJ2-7 and the DNA end casts doubt on the J call. The CDR3 loop spans 14 amino acids. CDR1 is MNHEY, CDR2 SVGAGI, per germline. This CDR3 reads CASSYKGVSYEQYF. In DNA form, the CDR3 reads TGTGCCAGCAGTTACAAGGGGGTCTCCTACGAGCAGTACTTC.

J is TRBJ1-2 and V is TRBV7-2, with TRBD1 matching 9 bases. Germline CDR1 is SGHTA and CDR2 is FQGNSA. The CDR3 totals 18 residues. The ends lost 3 bases at V and 0 bases at J; junction bases unmatched: 11. CDR3: CASSFPRQGGLPNYGYTF. The CDR3, as DNA: TGTGCCAGCAGCTTTCCCCGACAGGGGGGCCTGCCTAACTATGGCTACACCTTC.

V is TRBV6-5 and J is TRBJ1-6; 10 bases are a match to TRBD1. The germline V gene encodes CDR1 MNHEY and CDR2 SVGAGI. V dropped 5 bases and J dropped 8; count of bases not matched to a gene: 3. The CDR3 runs 14 residues. CDR3 region: CASSTGTGDSPLHF. The CDR3 DNA is TGTGCCAGCAGTACCGGGACAGGGGATTCACCCCTCCACTTT.

A few counts support this clone. The chain combines TRBV5-1 with TRBJ2-2; 11 nucleotides agree with TRBD1. The CDR3 contains 16 residues. CDR1 SGHRS and CDR2 YFSETQ come from the germline V gene. V trimming: 4 bases; J trimming: 4 bases; junction bases outside the gene matches: 6. The CDR3 here is CASSPGQGAVTGELFF. CDR3 DNA sequence: TGCGCCAGCAGCCCAGGACAGGGGGCGGTCACCGGGGAGCTGTTTTTT.

This sequence joins TRBV29-1 and TRBJ2-1, with a tentative D call TRBD2 (6 bases). Germline V lookup: CDR1 SQVTM, CDR2 ANQGSEA. The CDR3 runs to 16 residues. The ends were cut back, 6 bases at V and 3 bases at J, with 21 bases in the middle. Here the CDR3 reads CSVAGAPVTSYNEQFF. The CDR3 coding sequence is TGCAGCGTCGCCGGGGCCCCCGTGACTAGCTACAATGAGCAGTTCTTC.

V usage is TRBV5-1 and J usage is TRBJ2-1; 8 nucleotides line up with TRBD2. Germline V gives CDR1 SGHRS, CDR2 YFSETQ. The V gene end was trimmed by 0 bases and the J gene end by 5 bases; junction bases not matched to a gene: 10. There are 17 residues in the CDR3. This chain's CDR3 is CASSLVDTGGPDNEQFF. The CDR3 DNA follows: TGCGCCAGCAGCTTGGTAGACACGGGGGGGCCAGACAATGAGCAGTTCTTC.

This rearrangement joins TRBV27 to TRBJ1-5; 9 bases are a match to TRBD1. The CDR3 has 16 residues. With 0 bases clipped from V and 4 bases from J, the junction kept 4 bases outside the gene matches. Germline CDR1 reads MNHEY; CDR2 reads SMNVEV (reference sequence). The CDR3 DNA follows: TGTGCCAGCAGTTTATCGGGACAGGGATGGAATCAGCCCCAGCATTTT. Encoded protein: CASSLSGQGWNQPQHF.

V gene TRBV4-1 combines with J gene TRBJ2-5; D might be TRBD1 or TRBD2, each matching 5 bases. The V gene's germline CDR1 is MGHRA and CDR2 YSYEKL. Trimming took off 1 base at V and 5 bases at J, with 5 bases between the two ends. The CDR3 is 12 residues long. The CDR3 region is CASSQGGETQYF. CDR3 nucleotide sequence: TGCGCCAGCAGCCAAGGGGGGGAGACCCAGTACTTC.

The gene calls are TRBV28 and TRBJ1-1; 7 nucleotides match TRBD1. J gave up 4 bases and V 6 bases, and 8 bases lay outside the gene matches. Germline CDR1 and CDR2: MDHEN and SYDVKM. This CDR3 spans 14 amino acids. The DNA for the CDR3 is TGTGCCAGCAGGGAAGACAGGGCGGCCACTGAAGCTTTCTTT. It translates to CASREDRAATEAFF.

This clone turned up a few times. The rearrangement uses TRBV5-1 and TRBJ2-1; 7 bases line up with TRBD2. From germline, CDR1 is SGHRS and CDR2 YFSETQ. This CDR3 contains 14 residues. V shed 4 bases, J shed 3 bases, and the junction held 4 bases outside the gene matches. CDR3 DNA sequence: TGCGCCAGCAGCCCCGGGAGGAGCTACAATGAGCAGTTCTTC. Encoded protein: CASSPGRSYNEQFF.

The chain has TRBV30 and TRBJ2-7, with 12 bases that match TRBD2. V was clipped by 0 bases and J by 2 bases; unmatched bases: 11. Per germline, CDR1 GTSNPN and CDR2 SVGIG (reference sequence). The CDR3 has 18 residues. The CDR3 DNA reads TGTGCCTGGAGTGTACATCCCGGACTAGCGGGGCTACCCTACGAGCAGTACTTC. Residues: CAWSVHPGLAGLPYEQYF.

For the CDR3, the DNA is TGTGCCAGCAGGTGGGGGGTACGGGGCACTGAAGCTTTCTTT. Encoded protein: CASRWGVRGTEAFF. The chain employs TRBV27 and TRBJ1-1; TRBD1 might be the D (5 bases). V was pared by 6 bases and J by 4 bases, with 15 bases between. The CDR3 loop spans 14 amino acids. Germline-derived CDR1 and CDR2 are MNHEY and SMNVEV (reference sequence).

This chain links TRBV10-2 with TRBJ2-7, with D tentatively TRBD1 (5 bases). CDR1 is WSHSY and CDR2 is SAAADI in the germline V gene. V was shortened by 2 bases and J by 5 bases, with 13 bases between the two germline ends. This CDR3 has 14 amino acids. This chain's CDR3 is CASSERRQLDEQYF. The CDR3 nucleotides read TGCGCCAGCAGTGAGCGCCGACAGCTCGACGAGCAGTACTTC.

This chain connects TRBV6-5 to TRBJ1-3; D is uncertain. V was pared by 10 bases and J by 0 bases, with 10 bases between. The CDR3 has 13 amino acids. CDR1 and CDR2 (germline): MNHEY, SVGAGI. CDR3 DNA: TGTGCCACCGGGCCGGTCTCTGGAAACACCATATATTTT. Amino acid sequence: CATGPVSGNTIYF.

V and J are TRBV9 and TRBJ2-7; D gene unclear. The CDR3 has 15 amino acids. V lost 4 bases, J lost 2 bases, and 16 bases lay in between. Germline V gives CDR1 SGDLS, CDR2 YYNGEE. The CDR3 is CASSPRRDAAYEQYF. The DNA of the CDR3 is TGTGCCAGCAGCCCTCGAAGAGACGCAGCCTACGAGCAGTACTTC.

This clone was seen only once. V is TRBV9 and J is TRBJ2-1, with D unclear. The V and J ends lost 0 bases and 5 bases respectively, with 9 bases between them. The germline V gene has CDR1 SGDLS and CDR2 YYNGEE. CDR3 length: 14 amino acids. The CDR3 region has the DNA TGTGCCAGCAGCGTAGCTTGGGCTAACAATGAGCAGTTCTTC. Its translation is CASSVAWANNEQFF.

The chain is built from TRBV11-3 and TRBJ2-7; D may be TRBD1 or TRBD2 (5 bases each). Looked up from germline, CDR1 is SGHNT and CDR2 is YENEEA. With 5 bases removed from V and 1 base from J, the gap between germline ends came to 9 bases. The CDR3 totals 13 residues. DNA for the CDR3: TGTGCCAGCAGCCTCGGGACGTCCTACGAGCAGTACTTC. The encoded protein is CASSLGTSYEQYF.

This chain uses TRBV15 with TRBJ2-6; possibly TRBD1 or TRBD2 for D (5 bases each). This CDR3 has 15 residues. Trimming left V 1 base short and J 4 bases short, with 8 bases between. The germline V gene encodes CDR1 LNHNV and CDR2 YYDKDF (reference sequence). CDR3 sequence (DNA): TGTGCCACCAGCAGAGGTCGGGACGGGGCCAACGTCCTGACTTTC. It specifies CATSRGRDGANVLTF.

The chain employs TRBV6-4 and TRBJ1-2, with D unresolved. Germline V lookup: CDR1 MRHNA, CDR2 SNTAGT. This CDR3 is built from 14 residues. V was clipped by 4 bases and J by 0 bases, with 9 bases between them. The CDR3 reads CASSVQNTNYGYTF. The CDR3 bases are TGTGCCAGCAGTGTTCAGAATACTAACTATGGCTACACCTTC.

The V call is TRBV30, the J call TRBJ1-1; D unclear. The V gene's germline CDR1 is GTSNPN and CDR2 SVGIG (reference sequence). V lost 0 bases and J 2 bases, leaving 13 bases between the germline ends. The CDR3 contains 15 residues. The DNA for the CDR3 is TGTGCCTGGAGTGTATGGACCCAGGCCAACACTGAAGCTTTCTTT. Translated: CAWSVWTQANTEAFF.